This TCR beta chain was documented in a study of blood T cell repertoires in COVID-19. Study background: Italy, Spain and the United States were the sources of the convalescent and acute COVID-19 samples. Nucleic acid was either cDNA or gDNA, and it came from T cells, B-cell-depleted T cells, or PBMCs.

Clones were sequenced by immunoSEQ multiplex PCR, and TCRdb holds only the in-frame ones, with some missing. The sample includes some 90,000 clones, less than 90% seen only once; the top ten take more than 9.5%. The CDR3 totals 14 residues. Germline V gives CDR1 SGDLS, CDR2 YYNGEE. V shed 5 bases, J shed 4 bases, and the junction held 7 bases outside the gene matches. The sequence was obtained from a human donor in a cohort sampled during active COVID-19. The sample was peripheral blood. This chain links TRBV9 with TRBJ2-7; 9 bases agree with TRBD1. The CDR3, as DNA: TGTGCCAGCAGGTCCAGGACAGGGGCGTACGAGCAGTACTTC. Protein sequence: CASRSRTGAYEQYF.